The rows below give T cell receptor beta chains drawn from one sample of a study of beta chain features in type 1 diabetes. This table comes from immunoSEQ multiplex PCR, and its TCRdb copy is limited to in-frame clones, with some not included. The sample carries a few hundred thousand clones, around an eighth recorded once. The sequenced sample was naive CD4+ T cells from blood. The receptors shown here come from a man younger than 35 in good health. The CDR3 runs from the conserved cysteine through the conserved F or W. D genes are given only for firm matches. The size field is filled for only some rows; it gives once, few, many or a size class.

DNA: TGTGCCAGCAGCTTATCCAGGGACTACGAGCAGTACTTC
CDR3: CASSLSRDYEQYF
J: TRBJ2-7
V: TRBV7-3
D: NA
size: few

DNA: TGTGCCAGCACCCAAGGGGGGGGAGTAAACGAGCAGTACTTC
CDR3: CASTQGGGVNEQYF
J: TRBJ2-7
V: TRBV5-6
D: NA
size: NA

DNA: TGTGCCAGCAGTCCCTCCCTAGCGGGATTAGAGACCCAGTACTTC
CDR3: CASSPSLAGLETQYF
J: TRBJ2-5
V: TRBV27
D: TRBD2
size: NA

DNA: TGTGCCTGGAGTGACAGATTGAACACTGAAGCTTTCTTT
CDR3: CAWSDRLNTEAFF
J: TRBJ1-1
V: TRBV30
D: NA
size: NA

DNA: TGCAGCGTTGGTTTCAGGAACAGAATGGAAGAGACCCAGTACTTC
CDR3: CSVGFRNRMEETQYF
J: TRBJ2-5
V: TRBV29-1
D: NA
size: NA

DNA: TGTGCCAGCAGCCTCACTAGCGACTCCTACAATGAGCAGTTCTTC
CDR3: CASSLTSDSYNEQFF
J: TRBJ2-1
V: TRBV6-6
D: TRBD2
size: NA

DNA: TGTGCCAGTAGTAAAGCTGGACAGATGAACACTGAAGCTTTCTTT
CDR3: CASSKAGQMNTEAFF
J: TRBJ1-1
V: TRBV19
D: NA
size: NA

DNA: TGTGCCAGCAGCGTAACCCTAGGACTAGCGGGAAGGGGTACGCAGTATTTT
CDR3: CASSVTLGLAGRGTQYF
J: TRBJ2-3
V: TRBV7-3
D: TRBD2
size: NA

DNA: TGTGCCAGCAGCTTGGGACAGTTGAGAACTGAAGCTTTCTTT
CDR3: CASSLGQLRTEAFF
J: TRBJ1-1
V: TRBV5-8
D: NA
size: NA

DNA: TGTGCCAGCAGTTTGGGCGGGACGGAGTCCTACGAGCAGTACTTC
CDR3: CASSLGGTESYEQYF
J: TRBJ2-7
V: TRBV28
D: NA
size: few

DNA: TGTGCCAGCAACCGGGACAGCGCTTATGGCTACACCTTC
CDR3: CASNRDSAYGYTF
J: TRBJ1-2
V: TRBV4-2
D: TRBD1
size: NA

DNA: TGCGCCAGCAGCTTGGGGGCAGGGGCCAACTATGGCTACACCTTC
CDR3: CASSLGAGANYGYTF
J: TRBJ1-2
V: TRBV5-1
D: NA
size: NA

DNA: TGTGCCAGCAGTTTATGGAGGGTTAGGCATAGCAATCAGCCCCAGCATTTT
CDR3: CASSLWRVRHSNQPQHF
J: TRBJ1-5
V: TRBV28
D: NA
size: few

DNA: TGTGCCAGCTCACCACCCCAACAGGGAAGGAATGAGCAGTTCTTC
CDR3: CASSPPQQGRNEQFF
J: TRBJ2-1
V: TRBV18
D: NA
size: few

DNA: TGTGCCAGCAGCTTGGCTAGCGGGACGAGCTCCTACGAGCAGTACTTC
CDR3: CASSLASGTSSYEQYF
J: TRBJ2-7
V: TRBV5-4
D: TRBD2
size: NA

DNA: TGTGCCAGCAGTCGGGCACGTGCGCGGGGCAATCAGCCCCAGCATTTT
CDR3: CASSRARARGNQPQHF
J: TRBJ1-5
V: TRBV28
D: NA
size: NA

DNA: TGTGCCTGGAGTCGGGGCGGGGACGAGCAGTACTTC
CDR3: CAWSRGGDEQYF
J: TRBJ2-7
V: TRBV30
D: NA
size: few

DNA: TGCGCCAGCAGCTTGTCCCAGGGGGTGGCCGGAGGATTCTTC
CDR3: CASSLSQGVAGGFF
J: TRBJ2-1
V: TRBV5-1
D: TRBD1
size: NA

DNA: TGTGCCTGGAGTGAGTTCGGCTATGGCTACACCTTC
CDR3: CAWSEFGYGYTF
J: TRBJ1-2
V: TRBV30
D: NA
size: NA

DNA: TGTGCCAGCAGCCCTTCTCGGGTCCAAGAGACCCAGTACTTC
CDR3: CASSPSRVQETQYF
J: TRBJ2-5
V: TRBV5-4
D: NA
size: NA

DNA: TGTGCCAGCAGCTTCGGATCGGGAGGGACCTACGAGCAGTACTTC
CDR3: CASSFGSGGTYEQYF
J: TRBJ2-7
V: TRBV7-3
D: TRBD2
size: few

DNA: TGCGCCAGCAGCCCCGCCGCTAGCGGGAAGGGGAGCACAGATACGCAGTATTTT
CDR3: CASSPAASGKGSTDTQYF
J: TRBJ2-3
V: TRBV5-1
D: TRBD2
size: NA